The rows below give T cell receptor beta chains drawn from one sample of a study of Ad26.COV2.S vaccination and SARS-CoV-2 variants. The protocol was immunoSEQ multiplex PCR, while the TCRdb copy is restricted to in-frame clones and leaves out a portion. The table records over 6,000 clones, less than 90% of them present only once. The specimen comprised peripheral blood, sampled after recovery from COVID-19. The receptors shown here come from a human donor who had recovered from COVID-19. Each CDR3 is given with its conserved first and last residue. The D gene is left open where the match is weak. Clone size is not always given. Where it is, it says once, few, many or a class for expanded clones.

j_call clone_size v_call d_call cdr3_nt cdr3_aa
TRBJ2-3 - TRBV24-1 TRBD1 TGTGCCACCAGTATAGGGACAGGCACAGATACGCAGTATTTT CATSIGTGTDTQYF
TRBJ2-1 once TRBV19 TRBD2 TGTGCCACCTTCGGGGGGAACAATGAGCAGTTCTTC CATFGGNNEQFF
TRBJ2-5 - TRBV13 TRBD1 TGTGCCAGCAGCTTAAGGACAGGGTGGGAGACCCAGTACTTC CASSLRTGWETQYF
TRBJ2-7 - TRBV7-2 - TGTGCCAGCAGCCCCCCGGGACATAACTCCTACGAGCAGTACTTC CASSPPGHNSYEQYF
TRBJ2-6 - TRBV7-2 - TGTGCCAGCAGCTTAGAGGGGACCCTTAGGGCCAACGTCCTGACTTTC CASSLEGTLRANVLTF
TRBJ2-1 - TRBV7-2 - TGTGCCAGCAGCTTCTCCCGTTCTAGCTTAAGCTCCTACAATGAGCAGTTCTTC CASSFSRSSLSSYNEQFF
TRBJ1-2 - TRBV28 - TGTGCCAGCATATCTTTATCGACTAACTATGGCTACACCTTC CASISLSTNYGYTF
TRBJ1-2 - TRBV19 TRBD1 TGTGCCAGTAGTTGGGGGGACAGGGGAAATTCGGGCTACACCTTC CASSWGDRGNSGYTF
TRBJ2-1 - TRBV7-2 - TGTGCCAGCAGCTTAGCGTTCGAGCAGTTCTTC CASSLAFEQFF
TRBJ2-6 few TRBV9 - TGTGCCAGCAGCGTAGGATATAGGGTGGGGGCCAACGTCCTGACTTTC CASSVGYRVGANVLTF
TRBJ2-7 - TRBV6-5 - TGTGCCAGCAGTCAACTAGGTTTGGGAGAGCAGTACTTC CASSQLGLGEQYF
TRBJ2-3 - TRBV7-7 - TGTGCTAGCAGCTTAGGCAGGGGGGGTAGCACAGATACGCAGTATTTT CASSLGRGGSTDTQYF
TRBJ2-2 - TRBV2 TRBD2 TGTGCCAGCAGCGAGCGGGGGGGCCTAGACACCGGGGAGCTGTTTTTT CASSERGGLDTGELFF
TRBJ2-7 - TRBV10-3 - TGTGCCATCAGTGCGATTAGGGGCGAGCAGTACTTC CAISAIRGEQYF
TRBJ2-7 - TRBV2 - TGTGCCAGCAGTGAGTCAGGGGACTACGAGCAGTACTTC CASSESGDYEQYF
TRBJ1-4 - TRBV6-5 - TGTGCCAGCAGTTACTCGGGGTCGGGCCTGTTTTTT CASSYSGSGLFF
TRBJ2-7 - TRBV7-8 - TGTGCCAGCAGCCGCGACTCCCCCCTCTTGGACGAGCAGTACTTC CASSRDSPLLDEQYF
TRBJ1-6 once TRBV4-3 - TGCGCCAGCAGCCAAGATCGGCTGAATAATTCACCCCTCCACTTT CASSQDRLNNSPLHF
TRBJ2-7 - TRBV6-1 TRBD1 TGTGCCAGCAGTGAAGCTCTTGGACAGGGGGCGGGTGTCTACGAGCAGTACTTC CASSEALGQGAGVYEQYF
TRBJ1-1 - TRBV7-9 - TGTGCCAGCACCTCCCCGAGAACGGGGAACACTGAAGCTTTCTTT CASTSPRTGNTEAFF
TRBJ1-1 - TRBV6-2/TRBV6-3 - TGTGCCAGCAGTTACAAGGACATCACTGAAGCTTTCTTT CASSYKDITEAFF
TRBJ1-5 - TRBV6-1 - TGTGCCAGCAGTGAAGGGGCTTCCAGTCAGCCCCAGCATTTT CASSEGASSQPQHF
TRBJ2-7 - TRBV6-5 - TGTGCCAGCAGTCCCAGGGGCGTTAAACCCTACGAGCAGTACTTC CASSPRGVKPYEQYF
TRBJ1-2 - TRBV4-3 - TGCGCCAGCAGCCAAGTGGGCGGGGACGGCGGCTACACCTTC CASSQVGGDGGYTF
TRBJ1-1 - TRBV4-3 - TGCGCCAGCAGCCAAGAACGGGGAAGAGAGGGCACTGAAGCTTTCTTT CASSQERGREGTEAFF
TRBJ2-1 - TRBV19 TRBD1 TGTGCCAGTAGTACCACAGGGGGCCAAGAAAAAGAGCAGTTCTTC CASSTTGGQEKEQFF
TRBJ2-3 few TRBV30 - TGTGCCTGGAGTGTAACAGGGAACACAGATACGCAGTATTTT CAWSVTGNTDTQYF
TRBJ2-5 - TRBV27 - TGTGCCAGCAGTTTGTCAAAGGGTGGGGAGACCCAGTACTTC CASSLSKGGETQYF
TRBJ2-1 - TRBV4-1 TRBD2 TGCGCCAGCAGCCAAGATCGGGGGGTTCATAATGAGCAGTTCTTC CASSQDRGVHNEQFF
TRBJ2-2 - TRBV5-4 TRBD1 TGTGCCAGCAGCGGGGACAGGGGATACACCGGGGAGCTGTTTTTT CASSGDRGYTGELFF
TRBJ2-1 - TRBV11-3 - TGTGCCAGCAGCTCCCAGGCAAGCTCCTATGAGCAGTTCTTC CASSSQASSYEQFF
TRBJ2-6 - TRBV7-9 - TGTGCCAGCAGTAGCGGCTTCGGGACAGTTACTTCTGGGGCCAACGTCCTGACTTTC CASSSGFGTVTSGANVLTF
TRBJ2-2 - TRBV5-6 TRBD1 TGTGCCAGCAGCCATACAGGACAGGGGGCCACCGGGGAGCTGTTTTTT CASSHTGQGATGELFF
TRBJ2-1 - TRBV7-9 - TGTGCCAGCAGCTTAGCGGCCTCTTCTGAGCAGTTCTTC CASSLAASSEQFF
TRBJ1-2 once TRBV5-6 - TGTGCCAGCAGCTTGATGGGGGGCTACACCTTC CASSLMGGYTF
TRBJ1-1 - TRBV19 - TGTGCCAGTAGAAGGGCCACTTTGAACACTGAAGCTTTCTTT CASRRATLNTEAFF
TRBJ1-5 - TRBV5-8 - TGTGCCAGCAGCTTCAATAGGGGGGTCAGCAATCAGCCCCAGCATTTT CASSFNRGVSNQPQHF
TRBJ1-1 - TRBV6-5 - TGTGCCAGCTCAACAGGACTTCTGGGCACTGAAGCTTTCTTT CASSTGLLGTEAFF
TRBJ2-2 - TRBV19 - TGTGCCAGTAGGACAGGCCCGAACACCGGGGAGCTGTTTTTT CASRTGPNTGELFF
TRBJ1-4 - TRBV9 TRBD1 TGTGCCAGCAGCGTAGGGACAGGGGGCGAAAAACTGTTTTTT CASSVGTGGEKLFF
TRBJ1-2 - TRBV5-4 - TGTGCCAGCAGCTTGAGGGGCCAGGGGTCCTCTGGCTACACCTTC CASSLRGQGSSGYTF
TRBJ2-1 once TRBV4-1 - TGCGCCAGCAGCCCCCCATTGGACGCCTACAATGAGCAGTTCTTC CASSPPLDAYNEQFF
TRBJ1-1 - TRBV2 - TGTGCCAGCCCAAGTTCAGGGGAATCGTGGAACACTGAAGCTTTCTTT CASPSSGESWNTEAFF
TRBJ1-3 - TRBV11-2 - TGTGCCAGCAGCTGGGACGGGACCGGCCGGAACACCATATATTTT CASSWDGTGRNTIYF
TRBJ2-6 once TRBV2 - TGTGCCAGCAGGGCGAGTGGGACTGGGGCCAACGTCCTGACTTTC CASRASGTGANVLTF
TRBJ1-1 - TRBV30 - TGTGCCTGGGGCTTTAACACTGAAGCTTTCTTT CAWGFNTEAFF
TRBJ2-3 - TRBV30 - TGTGCCTGGAGTTGGGGCACAGATACGCAGTATTTT CAWSWGTDTQYF
TRBJ2-2 - TRBV5-1 - TGCGCCAGCAGCTTCAGGGGAGGGACCGGGGAGCTGTTTTTT CASSFRGGTGELFF
TRBJ1-1 - TRBV2 - TGTGCCAGCAGTGTGTCCAGGGTTTTGGACACTGAAGCTTTCTTT CASSVSRVLDTEAFF
TRBJ1-2 - TRBV4-3 TRBD1 TGCGCCAGCAGCCAAGGCAGGGGGGACTATGGCTACACCTTC CASSQGRGDYGYTF
TRBJ1-2 - TRBV6-1 - TGTGCCAGCAGTGTAACCAGTATAGCAGCTAACTATGGCTACACCTTC CASSVTSIAANYGYTF
TRBJ2-5 - TRBV11-2 - TGTGCCAGCAGCCAGGAGAAGGCGACCCAGTACTTC CASSQEKATQYF
TRBJ1-4 - TRBV5-1 - TGCGCCAGCAGCTTGGGAGGGGGTTCCGAAAAACTGTTTTTT CASSLGGGSEKLFF
TRBJ2-3 - TRBV27 - TGTGCCAGCAGTTGGGCGAACAGGCGCACAGATACGCAGTATTTT CASSWANRRTDTQYF
TRBJ2-6 - TRBV4-3 TRBD1 TGCGCCAGCAGCCAAGGGGGACAGGGAGCGGCCGGGGCCAACGTCCTGACTTTC CASSQGGQGAAGANVLTF
TRBJ1-1 once TRBV18 - TGTGCCAGCTCACCATCACTCGACACTGAAGCTTTCTTT CASSPSLDTEAFF
TRBJ2-7 - TRBV15 - TGTGCCACCAGCAGAGATGTCGGTCAGGGCTCCTACGAGCAGTACTTC CATSRDVGQGSYEQYF
TRBJ1-5 - TRBV3-1/TRBV3-2 - TGTGCCGACAGGACAGATAGCAATCAGCCCCAGCATTTT CADRTDSNQPQHF
TRBJ2-7 - TRBV18 TRBD2 TGTGCCAGCTCACCTGCCGGGACTATCTACGAGCAGTACTTC CASSPAGTIYEQYF